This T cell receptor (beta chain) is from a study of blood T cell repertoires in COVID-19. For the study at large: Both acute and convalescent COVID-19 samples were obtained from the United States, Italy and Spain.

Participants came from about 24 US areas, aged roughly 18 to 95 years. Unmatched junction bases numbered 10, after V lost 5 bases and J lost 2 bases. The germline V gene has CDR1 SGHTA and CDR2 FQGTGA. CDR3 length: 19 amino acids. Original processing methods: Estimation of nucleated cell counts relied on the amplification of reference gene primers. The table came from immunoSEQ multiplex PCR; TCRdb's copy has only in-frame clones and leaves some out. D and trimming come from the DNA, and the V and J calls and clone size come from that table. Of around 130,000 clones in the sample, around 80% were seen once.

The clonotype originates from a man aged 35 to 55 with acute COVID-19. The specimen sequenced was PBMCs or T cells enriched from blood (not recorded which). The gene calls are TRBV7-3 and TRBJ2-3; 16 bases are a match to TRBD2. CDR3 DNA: TGTGCCAGCAGCCTGACCGGGACTAGCGGGGGGGACTACACAGATACGCAGTATTTT. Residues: CASSLTGTSGGDYTDTQYF.